Reported below is one T cell receptor (beta chain). The sample is drawn from a study of shared clonotypes between healthy human individuals. Assay: immunoSEQ multiplex PCR; the TCRdb copy retains only in-frame clones and omits some. The sample contains a few million clones, roughly 93% of which appear only once. J lost 9 bases, V lost 5 bases, and 10 bases had no gene match. Germline V gene sequence: CDR1 MGHRA, CDR2 YSYEKL. The CDR3 covers 16 residues. Sequences were obtained from naive CD4+ T cells from PBMCs. This sample's subset: CD45RA+ positively selected. This chain links TRBV4-1 with TRBJ2-3; 14 bases match TRBD2. The TCR sequence derives from a man aged 18-30 years in good health. Some clones in this sample may be carry-over from other donors' samples. The CDR3 sequence: CASSKGTSGSFETQYF. CDR3 bases: TGCGCCAGCAGCAAAGGGACTAGCGGGAGTTTCGAAACGCAGTATTTT.